This TCR beta chain is drawn from a study of blood T cell repertoires in COVID-19. About the research overall: Sites across the United States, Italy and Spain contributed samples from acute and convalescent COVID-19. T cells, B-cell-depleted T cells, or PBMCs supplied cDNA or gDNA.

Trimming cost V 4 bases and J 4 bases, with 11 bases left between them. CDR3 length: 13 residues. Germline V lookup: CDR1 SGHRS, CDR2 YFSETQ. Under the authors' procedure: It was from reference gene primer amplification that nucleated cell counts were estimated. Sequenced by immunoSEQ multiplex PCR; TCRdb stores in-frame clones only, minus some. Clone size and V and J calls were adopted from that table, with D and trimming inferred from the DNA. Among 80,000 to 90,000 clones listed, roughly 84% were seen once. Material: peripheral blood. This chain connects TRBV5-1 to TRBJ1-1; tentatively, D is TRBD1 (6 bases). The sequence derives from a man between 65 and 85 years old with acute or convalescent COVID-19. CDR3 nucleotide sequence: TGCGCCAGCAGCCAAGGGGGTACCACTGAAGCTTTCTTT. Protein: CASSQGGTTEAFF.